The rows below give T cell receptor beta chains drawn from one sample of a study of cytomegalovirus exposure and HLA in healthy donors. Method: immunoSEQ multiplex PCR; TCRdb's copy keeps in-frame clones and lacks some. The table has 150,000 to 200,000 clones, approximately 62% seen once; the top ten hold approximately 1.5%. The sample comprised PBMCs. The origin of the receptors is a man aged 50-60 years in good health and CMV-seronegative. Each CDR3 is given with its conserved first and last residue. A D gene is named only where the DNA matches it firmly. Rows may omit the clone size; those that give it use once, few, many or a size class.

cdr3_nt: TGTGCCAGCCGTGCGGAGGAAAAACTGTTTTTT
cdr3_aa: CASRAEEKLFF
d_call: NA
v_call: TRBV28
j_call: TRBJ1-4
clone_size: NA

cdr3_nt: TGTGCCAGCAGCTTACGCGGCAGGTCGGGGGACTCTTTCTTT
cdr3_aa: CASSLRGRSGDSFF
d_call: NA
v_call: TRBV7-8
j_call: TRBJ1-1
clone_size: NA

cdr3_nt: TGTGCCAGTAGTATCGGGGGGGACCTCTACGAGCAGTACTTC
cdr3_aa: CASSIGGDLYEQYF
d_call: TRBD2
v_call: TRBV19
j_call: TRBJ2-7
clone_size: once

cdr3_nt: TGCGCCAGCAGCTTGGTTCCAGACTACAATGAGCAGTTCTTC
cdr3_aa: CASSLVPDYNEQFF
d_call: NA
v_call: TRBV5-1
j_call: TRBJ2-1
clone_size: NA

cdr3_nt: TGTGCCAGCACCCGGGGACAGGGGTGGTTGGAGACCCAGTACTTC
cdr3_aa: CASTRGQGWLETQYF
d_call: TRBD1
v_call: TRBV5-6
j_call: TRBJ2-5
clone_size: NA

cdr3_nt: TGTGCCAGCAGCCTTAGCGGGGGGGGAAGCTCCTACGAGCAGTACTTC
cdr3_aa: CASSLSGGGSSYEQYF
d_call: TRBD2
v_call: TRBV7-2
j_call: TRBJ2-7
clone_size: few

cdr3_nt: TGCGCCAGCAGCTTAGTAGCTACCTCCGTCTCCTACAATGAGCAGTTCTTC
cdr3_aa: CASSLVATSVSYNEQFF
d_call: NA
v_call: TRBV5-1
j_call: TRBJ2-1
clone_size: NA

cdr3_nt: TGTGCCAGCAGTTTATTGCGGGGGGGCCGTATTGAGCAGTTCTTC
cdr3_aa: CASSLLRGGRIEQFF
d_call: TRBD2
v_call: TRBV27
j_call: TRBJ2-1
clone_size: few

cdr3_nt: TGCGCCAGCAGCTTGAACAGGTACGAGCAGTACTTC
cdr3_aa: CASSLNRYEQYF
d_call: NA
v_call: TRBV5-1
j_call: TRBJ2-7
clone_size: NA

cdr3_nt: TGTGCCAGCTCACCAAAGGAGGGGAGCGGGGTACAAGAGACCCAGTACTTC
cdr3_aa: CASSPKEGSGVQETQYF
d_call: TRBD2
v_call: TRBV18
j_call: TRBJ2-5
clone_size: NA

cdr3_nt: TGCGCCAGTCTCGCCCTAGCGGGGGGGGGCAATGAGCAGTTCTTC
cdr3_aa: CASLALAGGGNEQFF
d_call: TRBD2
v_call: TRBV5-1
j_call: TRBJ2-1
clone_size: few

cdr3_nt: TGTGCCAGCAGCCGGTCGGACAGGAACCCCTACGAGCAGTACTTC
cdr3_aa: CASSRSDRNPYEQYF
d_call: TRBD1
v_call: TRBV28
j_call: TRBJ2-7
clone_size: NA

cdr3_nt: TGTGCCAGCAGCCTGCAGGGCCAAACCCTCCACTTT
cdr3_aa: CASSLQGQTLHF
d_call: NA
v_call: TRBV9
j_call: TRBJ1-6
clone_size: NA

cdr3_nt: TGTGCCAGCGCCGCCCGAAAGGGGTCCCATCAGCCCCAGCATTTT
cdr3_aa: CASAARKGSHQPQHF
d_call: NA
v_call: TRBV7-6
j_call: TRBJ1-5
clone_size: NA

cdr3_nt: TGTGCCATCAGTGATCCTGGGACAACTGGAAACACCATATATTTT
cdr3_aa: CAISDPGTTGNTIYF
d_call: NA
v_call: TRBV10-3
j_call: TRBJ1-3
clone_size: NA

cdr3_nt: TGTGCCAGCAGCTTACAGGGAGTTAATGAAAAACTGTTTTTT
cdr3_aa: CASSLQGVNEKLFF
d_call: NA
v_call: TRBV5-5
j_call: TRBJ1-4
clone_size: few

cdr3_nt: TGTGCCAGCAGTTACCGAGGACAGGGCAATCAGCCCCAGCATTTT
cdr3_aa: CASSYRGQGNQPQHF
d_call: TRBD1
v_call: TRBV6-6
j_call: TRBJ1-5
clone_size: once

cdr3_nt: TGTGCCAGCACCCGACAGGGGACCACCTACGAGCAGTACTTC
cdr3_aa: CASTRQGTTYEQYF
d_call: TRBD1
v_call: TRBV5-6
j_call: TRBJ2-7
clone_size: NA

cdr3_nt: TGTGCCAGCAGCTCCTATATGCGGGGGCGAACCTACGAGCAGTACTTC
cdr3_aa: CASSSYMRGRTYEQYF
d_call: NA
v_call: TRBV7-2
j_call: TRBJ2-7
clone_size: NA

cdr3_nt: TGTGCCAGCAGCTTTAGGACTAGCGGGGGGATAGAGACCCAGTACTTC
cdr3_aa: CASSFRTSGGIETQYF
d_call: TRBD2
v_call: TRBV5-4
j_call: TRBJ2-5
clone_size: NA

cdr3_nt: TGCAGCGTAGGGGTGAGCAATCAGCCCCAGCATTTT
cdr3_aa: CSVGVSNQPQHF
d_call: NA
v_call: TRBV29-1
j_call: TRBJ1-5
clone_size: NA

cdr3_nt: TGTGCCAGCAGCTTAGCGGGGAGATCGAGCAGCTATGGCTACACCTTC
cdr3_aa: CASSLAGRSSSYGYTF
d_call: NA
v_call: TRBV7-8
j_call: TRBJ1-2
clone_size: NA

cdr3_nt: TGTGCCAGCAGCTTGTCAGGACAGGGGACGTCACCCCTCCACTTT
cdr3_aa: CASSLSGQGTSPLHF
d_call: TRBD1
v_call: TRBV7-3
j_call: TRBJ1-6
clone_size: NA

cdr3_nt: TGTGCCAGTAGTGCGATAGGACACCTCTACGAGCAGTACTTC
cdr3_aa: CASSAIGHLYEQYF
d_call: NA
v_call: TRBV19
j_call: TRBJ2-7
clone_size: once

cdr3_nt: TGTGCCAGCAGCTTAGGAGGGACTAGCGGGCTGCCTCAGTACTTC
cdr3_aa: CASSLGGTSGLPQYF
d_call: TRBD2
v_call: TRBV7-2
j_call: TRBJ2-5
clone_size: NA

cdr3_nt: TGCGCCAGCAGTCAATTTGTTCGTTACAGGGTTCCAGAGACCCAGTACTTC
cdr3_aa: CASSQFVRYRVPETQYF
d_call: NA
v_call: TRBV23-1
j_call: TRBJ2-5
clone_size: NA

cdr3_nt: TGTGCCAGCAGCTTGGGGGGCGGGGGAGGGGGCACTGAAGCTTTCTTT
cdr3_aa: CASSLGGGGGGTEAFF
d_call: NA
v_call: TRBV5-6
j_call: TRBJ1-1
clone_size: NA

cdr3_nt: TGCGCCAGCAGCCAAGGAACAGGGGGCGGAAACACCATATATTTT
cdr3_aa: CASSQGTGGGNTIYF
d_call: TRBD1
v_call: TRBV4-1
j_call: TRBJ1-3
clone_size: NA

cdr3_nt: TGTGCCACCAGCAGAGAGGGCGGGGGCCCCTACAATGAGCAGTTCTTC
cdr3_aa: CATSREGGGPYNEQFF
d_call: NA
v_call: TRBV15
j_call: TRBJ2-1
clone_size: NA